Below, 10 T cell receptor beta chains from the same sample are listed, as sequenced in a study of shared clonotypes between healthy human individuals. Sequencing was performed with immunoSEQ multiplex PCR; in TCRdb, only in-frame clones are kept and a portion is missing. Altogether approximately 1.1 million clones are present, roughly 74% being singletons, with the ten largest covering about 0.52%. Sequencing was performed on memory CD4+ T cells from PBMCs. Subset here: CD45RA-negative fraction. The receptors were gathered from a man aged 18-30 years in good health. Some clones in this sample may be carry-over from other donors' samples.

There are a few counts of this clone. This sample includes further DNA sequences coding for the same CDR3. The chain carries TRBV6-1 and TRBJ1-1; D is perhaps TRBD1 (5 bases). Looked up from germline, CDR1 is MNHNS and CDR2 is SASEGT. The CDR3 extends over 15 amino acids. V gave up 1 base and J gave up 0 bases, with 9 bases separating them. The CDR3 protein is CASSEGQGMNTEAFF. CDR3 nucleotides: TGTGCCAGCAGTGAAGGGCAGGGCATGAACACTGAAGCTTTCTTT.

This clone came up a few times. The V gene is TRBV29-1, the J gene TRBJ1-5, with a tentative D call TRBD1 (5 bases). CDR3 length: 13 residues. The V and J ends lost 6 bases and 5 bases respectively, with 14 bases between them. Germline CDR1 SQVTM, CDR2 ANQGSEA. The CDR3 DNA follows: TGCAGCGTCAGCGGAGGGGTGTATCAGCCCCAGCATTTT. Translating gives CSVSGGVYQPQHF.

The chain recombines TRBV5-6 with TRBJ2-7, with 7 nucleotides matching TRBD1. CDR1 is SGHDT and CDR2 is YYEEEE in the germline V gene. Germline trimming cut 2 bases from V and 4 bases from J; bases unmatched to any gene: 6. This CDR3 is built from 14 residues. For the CDR3, the DNA is TGTGCCAGCAGCTTAGTCCCAGGGGGTTACGAGCAGTACTTC. Protein: CASSLVPGGYEQYF.

The rearrangement links TRBV9 to TRBJ1-1; 7 nucleotides agree with TRBD1. Germline V gene data show CDR1 as SGDLS and CDR2 as YYNGEE. Unmatched junction bases numbered 15, after V lost 8 bases and J lost 2 bases. This CDR3 is 16 amino acids long. CDR3 amino acids: CARYSKTRGLNTEAFF. The CDR3 coding sequence is TGTGCCAGGTATTCTAAAACGAGGGGGCTAAACACTGAAGCTTTCTTT.

This chain links TRBV6-6 with TRBJ2-5; D is undetermined. Germline CDR1 reads MNHNY; CDR2 reads SVGAGI (reference sequence). V shed 4 bases and J shed 2 bases, with 14 bases lying between them. The CDR3 is 15 amino acids. CDR3 region: CASSFLANTQETQYF. The CDR3 DNA reads TGTGCCAGCAGTTTCCTCGCCAACACACAAGAGACCCAGTACTTC.

V and J are TRBV28 and TRBJ1-2; 7 nucleotides line up with TRBD1. This CDR3 has 15 residues. Germline CDR1 MDHEN, CDR2 SYDVKM. Trimming removed 1 base from V and 2 bases from J; junction bases left unmatched: 4. The CDR3 here is CASSLSTGENYGYTF. The CDR3 DNA reads TGTGCCAGCAGTTTATCTACAGGGGAAAACTATGGCTACACCTTC.

Only one count was recorded for this clone. J is TRBJ2-7 and V is TRBV5-1; maybe TRBD2 (5 bases). CDR1 is SGHRS and CDR2 is YFSETQ in the germline V gene. Trimming left V 2 bases short and J 3 bases short, with 12 bases between. The CDR3 totals 14 residues. The CDR3 is CASSFSADLYEQYF. For the CDR3, the DNA is TGCGCCAGCAGCTTTAGCGCGGATCTCTACGAGCAGTACTTC.

V and J are TRBV21-1 and TRBJ1-3. TRBV21-1 is a listed pseudogene. This CDR3 is built from 16 residues. This chain's CDR3 is CASIKPSMSSGNTIYF. DNA of the CDR3: TGTGCCAGCATCAAACCTAGTATGAGCTCTGGAAACACCATATATTTT.

Remarks on this clone: Other nucleotide sequences in the sample specify the same CDR3. The rearrangement links TRBV11-3 to TRBJ2-2; TRBD1 is a possible D gene (6 bases). Germline V gene sequence: CDR1 SGHNT, CDR2 YENEEA. The CDR3 covers 14 residues. V was shortened by 1 base and J by 7 bases, with 10 bases between the two germline ends. CDR3 residues: CASSLVGAGGELFF. DNA for the CDR3: TGTGCCAGCAGCTTAGTGGGGGCCGGCGGGGAGCTGTTTTTT.

The rearrangement uses TRBV6-6 and TRBJ2-7, with 10 nucleotides matching TRBD2. Germline V CDR1 and CDR2: MNHNY, SVGAGI (reference sequence). Losses at the gene ends were 8 bases for V and 6 bases for J; bases not matched to a gene: 10. There are 14 residues in the CDR3. CDR3 residues: CASRQAGGPGEQYF. Here the CDR3 DNA reads TGTGCCAGCCGACAAGCGGGAGGGCCTGGCGAGCAGTACTTC.